The entry below gives a single T cell receptor (beta chain) sequence along with its context. No cognate antigen has been identified for it. Base quality data are lacking; no much larger clone is found one base away. The sample is drawn from a study of shared clonotypes between healthy human individuals (dated by TCRdb to 2020 to 2021). Regarding the research as a whole: Two women and three men aged 18 to 49 years were included in the cohort. For each donor, CD4 naive and CD4 memory were each given three plates, CD8 naive was given two plates, and CD8 memory was given one plate. Blood TCR repertoires of a handful of healthy adults were deeply sequenced to estimate repertoire size and the extent of clonotype sharing between individuals. Different laboratories and diverse techniques were used to prepare libraries and sequence TCR repertoires, to increase sequencing depth and limit assay-specific biases. Between about 0.85 and 8.9 billion PBMCs per donor were obtained by leukapheresis.

Results the study describes overall, beyond this receptor: Sampling was limited to blood, and TCR repertoires in tissue likely differ from TCR repertoires in blood. Naive subsets generally had larger estimated clonotype richness than memory subsets. Based on pairwise subsampling, the degree of clonotype sharing among donors was expected to be affected by sequencing depth. When several donors were compared, the shared fraction of clonotypes was roughly 4.8% for naive CD4, roughly 3.3% for naive CD8, 2.3% for memory CD4, and less than 0.45% for memory CD8. Even with the large sequencing depth, rarefaction of the sorted-subset datasets indicated that sequencing was incomplete. Compared with non-shared clonotypes, clonotypes shared by all four sorted-subset donors had higher generation probabilities. The small number of donors limited the genetic and exposure-history diversity represented.

The CDR3 holds 17 amino acids from the cysteine to the phenylalanine. Only the CDR3 region is kept as DNA, spanning 51 bases read in frame from base 1. Sequences SGHNT (CDR1) and YENEEA (CDR2) are obtained from the germline V gene. Germline trimming amounts to 3 bases on V and 5 bases on J, with 8 as the count of junction bases outside the gene matches. Using the deep immunoSEQ assay, multiplex PCR amplified TCR CDR3 regions from genomic DNA. Extracted genomic DNA from each cell subset was spread evenly across all wells of several immunoSEQ 96-well plates, with each plate serving as a replicate. For sorted subsets, approximately 0.2 ug of genomic DNA, equivalent to around 30,000 T cell genomes, went into each replicate PCR. The purified libraries were quantified using a Qubit 3.0 fluorometer, sized with a Bioanalyzer 2100, and then quantified again using the KAPA Library Quantification kit. Each immunoSEQ 96-well plate was sequenced on its own single-read 150-cycle Illumina NextSeq 550 flow cell. In the original analysis: Because the immunoSEQ output held only junctional sequences and lacked quality scores, the filtering could not match the filtering applied to full-length reads. Sequences were annotated with PyIR, a Python wrapper for IgBLAST v1.9, using IMGT germline references to assign V/J genes and CDR3. Any read was removed if the V/J assignment was weak (E-value above 1e-6), the CDR3 was missing, or the read contained stop codons, out-of-frame junctions, or ambiguous translated residues. A V3J clonotype was defined by an identical inferred V gene, J gene, and CDR3 amino acid sequence. Percentage overlap between repertoires was computed as shared unique clonotypes divided by the size of the smaller repertoire. Repertoire richness was assessed with RTK rarefaction, the Chao1 estimator, and Recon v2.1 estimates of unobserved clonotypes. Generation probabilities were computed with OLGA for all TCRbeta clonotypes obtained by the gDNA method from four donors. The immuneACCESS repertoire file appears here via TCRdb, limited to in-frame rearrangements. These files lack a portion of the clones; in checked studies, under half of the deficit traces to unresolved V genes, and the cause of the others is not known. The DNA gave D and trimming, while V, J and clone size come from that table. This sample is represented by about 2.3 million clones; roughly 93% of them were singletons. The ten largest clones take up 0.39% of the sample.

Donors were healthy HIV-negative adults with no recently reported acute infections or vaccinations. Every donor was a Caucasian adult living in Nashville, Tennessee, USA. CD4+ T cells were enriched by magnetic negative selection, after which naive cells were positively selected on CD45RA and the negative fraction was taken as the memory subset. After blood collection by leukapheresis, PBMCs were isolated using Ficoll-Histopaque density gradient centrifugation and then cryopreserved in the vapor phase of liquid nitrogen. Analytical flow cytometry was used to check the purity and quantity of each magnetically sorted T cell population. Genomic DNA was isolated from every sorted fraction and measured by UV absorbance on a Nanodrop 2000c.

The chain is assembled from TRBV11-3 and TRBJ2-7; 15 bases in the middle match TRBD2. Sequenced material: naive CD4+ T cells from PBMCs. According to the study, the label for this sample's cell subset or site signals: CD45RA+ positively selected. The TCR comes from a man aged 18 to 30 in good health. Some clones in this sample may be carry-over from other donors' samples. The sequence in DNA is TGTGCCAGCAGCTTTTCCGGGACTAGCGGGAGGATCGACGAGCAGTACTTC. Its amino acids are CASSFSGTSGRIDEQYF.